This T cell receptor (beta chain) derives from a study of cytomegalovirus exposure and HLA in healthy donors (dated by TCRdb to about 2017). Regarding the study in general: An earlier analysis of 587 of the donors reported 250 to 350 Gb of sequence data and around 110 million unique TCR beta sequences from roughly 180 million T cells. To study patterns of TCR occurrence, a later analysis re-analyzed previously published TCR beta repertoires from several hundred donors and added high-resolution HLA genotyping. Four or five DR-DQ haplotypes were handled as single units for association and clustering, since linkage in the cohort was strong. The number of typed donors differed by locus: about 620-640 for A, B, C, DRB1 and DQB1; approximately 540 for DQA1; some 610 for DPA1; and about 450 for DPB1. Class I and class II HLA loci were covered by the typing at four-digit resolution. A later genetic analysis used genome-wide SNP genotypes for about 65% of the 666 donors, treating that subset as a discovery cohort. Donor age, sex, ethnicity and CMV serostatus were compiled together with the repertoire data. About 310 gigabases of sequencing data and approximately 80 million unique TCR sequences were included in an early release covering several hundred HLA-typed donors. The study used immunosequencing to profile the T cell repertoires of several hundred subjects and linked those repertoires to cytomegalovirus serostatus. The later analysis used no new phenotypic data to find candidate immune exposures, relying instead on TCR beta sequences and their occurrence across donors. In addition to the first cohort of roughly 700 subjects, a separate validation cohort of 120 different subjects was used. To decide whether each TCR beta V gene segment behaved as functional or pseudogenic, an earlier analysis of some 600 of the donors relied on high-throughput TCR beta sequencing. Of the approximately 400 genotyped donors, roughly 80% were placed in the genetic ancestry cluster associated with self-reported Caucasian donors. The study aimed to test whether cataloging public T cell receptors could reveal signatures of past pathogen exposure. All discovery cohort repertoires had been generated on a single sequencing platform. The study combined high-throughput TCR immunosequencing, statistical association of individual TCRs with disease status, and machine learning to predict cytomegalovirus infection status. Across approximately 400 genotyped donors of the cohort, an average of roughly 200,000 unique TCR beta nucleotide sequences per donor were sequenced, and roughly 20% of those sequences were non-productive.

Libraries were prepared through the immunoSEQ multiplex PCR assay. For the multiplex PCR, a mixture combining 60 forward primers for TCR Vbeta segments and 13 reverse primers for TCR Jbeta segments was used. Amplification of the CDR3 region of rearranged TCR beta genes was performed with a multiplex PCR assay on genomic DNA. On the Illumina HiSeq System, the amplified TCR beta libraries were sequenced as 87-base-pair reads. The authors' pipeline ran thus. A later analysis tallied around 82 million unique TCR beta chains across the 666 repertoires, and some 12 million of those chains were shared by two or more donors. To remove PCR and sequencing errors, raw reads were error-corrected and collapsed into unique sequences using a nearest-neighbor algorithm that merged closely related sequences. V, D and J gene segments were assigned by aligning CDR3 sequences to IMGT reference sequences. Each retained sequence needed at least a six-nucleotide match to both a V gene segment and a J gene segment. Rearrangements were classified as productive when the CDR3 lacked stop codons and remained in frame with V and J, and all other rearrangements were classified as non-productive. Following IMGT convention, CDR3 was defined as the stretch from the second conserved V-encoded cysteine to the conserved J-encoded phenylalanine. The earlier analysis of fewer than 700 of the donors excluded sequences that lacked an unambiguous match to a single V gene segment. In an earlier analysis of approximately 550 of the donors, V segments were called functional above 56.7% productive rearrangements and were called segregating when the between-donor standard deviation exceeded 5%. A statistical classification framework was developed to diagnose cytomegalovirus status using the catalog of TCR beta chain sequences. V and J gene assignment, in a later analysis, came from comparing TCR nucleotide sequences with IMGT/GENE-DB human TR gene sequences. The TCRdist pipeline was used in a later analysis to assign CDR3 sequences and most-parsimonious VDJ recombination scenarios. In a later analysis, every TCR beta chain was defined by the combination of its CDR3 amino acid sequence and its V-gene family, and reads without a unique V-gene family were dropped. A later analysis removed several hundred highly shared, low-generation-probability nucleotide sequences to deal with suspected cross-contamination and a sequencing artifact. In a later analysis, a clonal expansion index was calculated for each public chain from normalized within-repertoire ranks of inferred template counts. Generation probabilities in a later analysis came from a VDJ recombination model fitted to out-of-frame rearrangements, and those results were checked against IGoR. In a later analysis, TCR-TCR, TCR-HLA and TCR-CMV co-occurrence was scored with hypergeometric tests, and a repertoire-size bias correction was applied to TCR pairs. To estimate false discovery rates, a later analysis permuted the HLA or CMV assignments 20 times. A later analysis grouped co-occurring TCRs with DBSCAN, adding TCRdist sequence similarity when clustering within HLA-allele-positive subsets. Co-occurrence clustering excluded repertoires with fewer than 30,000 or more than 120,000 public chains, plus five with anomalous nucleotide sharing. TCRdb mirrors the immuneACCESS table, restricted to in-frame sequences. Some clones are absent from its copies; in checked studies, under half trace to an unresolved V gene, and the reason for the others is unknown. V, J and clone size derive from that table, while D and trimming were established from the DNA sequence. In all, the sample holds tens of thousands of clones, and approximately 72% of those were seen once. The ten most abundant clones make up about 9.5% of the sample.

From the germline V gene (reference sequence), CDR1 is GTSNPN and CDR2 is SVGIG. From its cysteine to its phenylalanine, the CDR3 spans 12 amino acids. The retained sequence is limited to the CDR3, 36 bases, with the frame set at the first base. Trimming at the junction amounts to 2 bases on V and 4 bases on J, and the germline ends lie 9 bases apart. Comment on this clone: The antigen this receptor binds is unknown. Per-base qualities were not stored, and no clone one base away is much larger.

The cohort was made up of about 670 healthy bone marrow donors. All cohort members were sampled while nominally healthy, although unrecorded immune exposures were likely present. The donor tested CMV seropositive, placing the donor among the approximately 290 seropositive members of the cohort. A peripheral blood sample was collected from each donor, and TCR beta sequencing was performed on peripheral blood mononuclear cells. Genomic DNA was extracted from the blood cell samples with the Qiagen DNeasy Blood Extraction Kit. Points the paper makes about the study in general: At a false discovery rate of 0.05, a later analysis linked about 17,000 TCR beta sequences to specific HLA alleles. In a later analysis, most CMV-associated TCR beta chains were found to appear HLA-restricted, with HLA associations seemingly driven largely by CMV exposure. The only immune exposure information available for the cohort was CMV serostatus. Most TCR sequences were seen in very few donors, while some public TCRs were found in many individuals. An earlier analysis of several hundred of the donors showed that most TCR beta V segments appeared in productive rearrangements either about 87% or about 30% of the time, which broadly matched IMGT annotations. When HLA alleles, especially DR and DQ, strongly co-occurred, attributing TCR associations to individual alleles was difficult. According to a later analysis, parvovirus B19, influenza, CMV and Epstein-Barr virus appeared linked to several top co-occurrence clusters. Only TCR beta chains were sequenced in this cohort, and the absence of alpha or paired-chain data limited detectable features. A further reported finding was that TCR beta sequences accurately predicted the HLA-A and HLA-B alleles for most subjects in the first cohort. Compared with equally common non-associated chains, HLA-associated TCR beta chains in a later analysis were more clonally expanded and had lower generation probabilities. Presence/absence analyses assumed roughly uniform sequencing depth across donors, an assumption that may not hold. V-gene and J-gene trimming of TCR beta chains was associated with a missense DCLRE1C variant in a later genetic analysis, and the association was replicated in an independent cohort. In a later analysis, TCR association rates were found to vary across HLA loci, with the most associated TCRs seen for DRB1 alleles and the fewest for HLA-C alleles. The study listed 164 TCR beta chains as associated with cytomegalovirus. According to the authors, the approach could potentially be generalized to other disease states and immunological phenotypes. The earlier analysis of some 540 of the donors excluded some 16 rarely observed V segments, including chromosome 9 orphons, because counts were too low. The 87-base-pair reads could not distinguish some IMGT-functional V segments, including TRBV6-2 and TRBV6-3, so those segments were excluded. Cytomegalovirus status was reported to be diagnosed by the classifier with high specificity and sensitivity in both the original and validation cohorts. In vitro tests confirmed that a few of the cytomegalovirus-associated TCR beta chains recognize cytomegalovirus antigens. Because HLA typing was unavailable for some donors at each locus, only the typed subset was used in association tests. Linkage disequilibrium might explain the correlated functional status among segregating V segments, but an unknown experimental factor could not be excluded. In a later genetic analysis, fewer N-insertions in productive TCRs were reported among donors in an Asian-associated ancestry cluster than the roughly 700-donor mean. A group of highly shared sequence variants was considered likely to be a technical artifact of the sequencing pipeline.

The sequence came from a woman between 40 and 50 years old in good health and CMV-seropositive. Sequencing was performed on PBMCs. The receptor chain draws on TRBV30 and TRBJ2-7; D gene: possibly TRBD1, on 5 matching bases. The CDR3: CAWSPTGYEQYF. In nucleotides, the sequence is TGTGCCTGGAGTCCTACAGGTTACGAGCAGTACTTC.